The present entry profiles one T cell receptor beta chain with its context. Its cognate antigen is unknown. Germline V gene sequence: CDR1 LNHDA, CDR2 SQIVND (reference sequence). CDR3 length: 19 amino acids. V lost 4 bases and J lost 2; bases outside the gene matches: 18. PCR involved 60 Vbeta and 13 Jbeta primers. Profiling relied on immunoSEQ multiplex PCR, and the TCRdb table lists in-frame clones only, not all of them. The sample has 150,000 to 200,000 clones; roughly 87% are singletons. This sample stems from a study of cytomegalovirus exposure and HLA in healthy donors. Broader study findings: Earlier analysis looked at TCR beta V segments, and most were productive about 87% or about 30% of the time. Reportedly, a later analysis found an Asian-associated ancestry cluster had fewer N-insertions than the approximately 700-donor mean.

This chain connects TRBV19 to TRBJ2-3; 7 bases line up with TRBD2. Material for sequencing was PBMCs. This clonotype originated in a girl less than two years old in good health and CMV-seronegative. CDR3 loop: CASSTPFFGGSLPTDTQYF. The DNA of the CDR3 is TGTGCCAGTAGTACCCCCTTCTTCGGCGGGAGCCTCCCCACAGATACGCAGTATTTT.